This entry lists 20 T cell receptor beta chains sequenced from one sample in a study of cytomegalovirus exposure and HLA in healthy donors (dated 2017 in TCRdb). The method was the immunoSEQ multiplex PCR assay. A mixture of 60 forward primers for TCR Vbeta segments and 13 reverse primers for TCR Jbeta segments was used in the multiplex PCR. The source is immuneACCESS, and TCRdb retained only in-frame sequences with V and J called. Part of the clones is not carried over; for the studies checked, unresolved V genes explain less than half of this, and the remainder is unexplained. The sample table holds around 140,000 clones. 0.8% to 1% of the sample is held by the ten biggest clonotypes. Sequenced material: PBMCs. These receptors all stem from a male donor in good health and CMV-seronegative.

On this clone: The same CDR3 is also encoded by other DNA sequences in this sample. This chain uses TRBV18 with TRBJ1-1; TRBD1 matches at 7 bases. The CDR3 runs to 14 residues. CDR1 is KGHSH, CDR2 LQKENI, per germline. Trimming took 1 base from V and 4 from J; bases not matched to a gene: 3. CDR3 loop: CASSPQGAGTEAFF. DNA of the CDR3: TGTGCCAGCTCACCACAGGGGGCGGGCACTGAAGCTTTCTTT.

The chain recombines TRBV28 with TRBJ1-1, with D possibly TRBD1 on 5 matching bases. With 6 bases removed from V and 7 bases from J, the gap between germline ends came to 12 bases. Germline V CDR1 and CDR2: MDHEN, SYDVKM. This CDR3 spans 12 amino acids. The CDR3 DNA reads as TGTGCCAGCAGCCCTATGCAGGGTGAAGCTTTCTTT. Translation gives CASSPMQGEAFF.

The chain links TRBV7-8 to TRBJ2-1; 12 bases align to TRBD2. This CDR3 is 18 amino acids long. V lost 4 bases, J lost 3 bases, and 10 bases stayed unmatched. Per germline, CDR1 SGHVS and CDR2 FQNEAQ. Here the CDR3 reads CASSSYTGLAGIYNEQFF. The DNA of the CDR3 is TGTGCCAGCAGCTCATACACCGGACTAGCGGGAATCTACAATGAGCAGTTCTTC. Together with reference TRBV7-8 and TRBJ2-1, the CDR3 gives the full variable domain: GAGVSQSPRYKVAKRGQDVALRCDPISGHVSLFWYQQALGQGPEFLTYFQNEAQLDKSGLPSDRFFAERPEGSVSTLKIQRTQQEDSAVYLCASSSYTGLAGIYNEQFFGPGTRLTVL.

The chain couples TRBV4-1 to TRBJ1-4; D is undetermined. The V gene lost 0 bases and the J gene lost 2 bases, with 13 bases spanning the gap. This CDR3 is 17 amino acids long. From germline, CDR1 is MGHRA and CDR2 YSYEKL. Written as DNA, the CDR3 is TGCGCCAGCAGCCAAGACGCGGGGAGAATGACTAATGAAAAACTGTTTTTT. Translated: CASSQDAGRMTNEKLFF.

The chain combines TRBV18 with TRBJ2-7; TRBD1 aligns across 10 bases. The CDR3 is made up of 17 amino acids. V lost 6 bases and J lost 1; bases outside the gene matches: 12. Germline-derived CDR1 and CDR2 are KGHSH and LQKENI. The CDR3 protein is CASSLLPGTGESYEQYF. The CDR3, as DNA: TGTGCCAGCTCTCTCCTCCCCGGGACAGGGGAATCCTACGAGCAGTACTTC.

This sequence joins TRBV27 and TRBJ1-1; maybe TRBD1 (6 bases). The CDR3 loop spans 16 amino acids. V dropped 5 bases and J dropped 2 bases, with 18 bases sitting between them. Per the germline V gene, CDR1 is MNHEY and CDR2 is SMNVEV (reference sequence). The CDR3 region has the DNA TGTGCCAGCAGTCCCCACGCGCAGGGGACCAACACTGAAGCTTTCTTT. Translating it yields CASSPHAQGTNTEAFF.

The chain couples TRBV6-1 to TRBJ1-6; possible D gene TRBD1, 5 bases. Trimming shortened V by 7 bases and J by 9 bases, and 13 bases separated the two germline ends. The CDR3 runs to 13 residues. Germline CDR1 is MNHNS and CDR2 is SASEGT. The CDR3, as DNA: TGTGCCAGCATGGGAGGGGACCCTTCACCCCTCCACTTT. Its translation: CASMGGDPSPLHF.

The rearrangement links TRBV6-5 to TRBJ2-3; 7 nucleotides match TRBD1. Germline CDR1 is MNHEY and CDR2 is SVGAGI. The CDR3 is 15 residues long. The V gene end was trimmed by 7 bases and the J gene end by 0 bases; junction bases not matched to a gene: 7. CDR3 coding DNA: TGTGCCAGCAAGACAGGGTTCCCAAGCACAGATACGCAGTATTTT. Its translation is CASKTGFPSTDTQYF.

The chain joins TRBV11-2 to TRBJ1-2; D is uncertain. The CDR3 spans 15 residues. Trimming left V 3 bases short and J 6 bases short, with 17 bases between. Germline CDR1 is SGHAT and CDR2 is FQNNGV. This CDR3 is CASSFRLDWNHGYTF. The CDR3 DNA is TGTGCCAGCAGCTTTAGACTCGACTGGAACCATGGCTACACCTTC.

V is TRBV5-1 and J is TRBJ2-7; 13 bases are shared with TRBD2. The CDR3 has 16 amino acids. The trim removed 1 base at V and 7 bases at J, leaving 8 bases unmatched. Per the germline V gene, CDR1 is SGHRS and CDR2 is YFSETQ. CDR3 sequence reads: CASSLQLAGGPQEQYF. The DNA of the CDR3 is TGCGCCAGCAGCTTGCAACTAGCGGGAGGGCCACAGGAGCAGTACTTC.

The rearrangement links TRBV7-9 to TRBJ2-7; no firm D call. Germline CDR1 is SEHNR and CDR2 is FQNEAQ (reference sequence). Deletions cut 5 bases from V and 0 bases from J, with 8 bases between. This CDR3 is built from 13 residues. CDR3 sequence: CASSPVSSYEQYF. In nucleotides, the CDR3 is TGTGCCAGCAGCCCGGTGAGCTCCTACGAGCAGTACTTC.

V is TRBV6-5 and J is TRBJ2-1; TRBD2 might be the D (6 bases). Germline CDR1 reads MNHEY; CDR2 reads SVGAGI. Trimming stripped 4 bases from V and 7 bases from J, with 17 bases between. There are 15 residues in the CDR3. The CDR3 sequence: CASSSLQRVGNEQFF. The CDR3, as DNA: TGTGCCAGCAGTTCCCTACAGCGGGTTGGAAATGAGCAGTTCTTC.

CDR3 protein: CASSLATVNTEAFF. In DNA, the CDR3 is TGTGCCAGCAGTCTTGCGACAGTGAACACTGAAGCTTTCTTT. This rearrangement joins TRBV6-5 to TRBJ1-1; possibly TRBD1 for D (5 bases). V was cut by 5 bases and J by 0 bases, with 10 bases left in between. The germline CDR1 and CDR2 sequences are MNHEY and SVGAGI. The CDR3 is 14 amino acids.

This chain links TRBV5-1 with TRBJ1-3, with TRBD1 identical over 10 bases. There are 14 residues in the CDR3. V shed 4 bases and J 8 bases; nucleotides not matched to a gene: 6. Per germline, CDR1 SGHRS and CDR2 YFSETQ. In nucleotides, the CDR3 is TGCGCCAGCAGCCGGACAGGGGGAATCGACACCATATATTTT. Translation gives CASSRTGGIDTIYF.

J is TRBJ2-1 and V is TRBV5-1, with 9 bases that match TRBD2. V lost 0 bases and J lost 6; bases outside the gene matches: 10. From germline, CDR1 is SGHRS and CDR2 YFSETQ. The CDR3 loop spans 17 amino acids. In nucleotides, the CDR3 is TGCGCCAGCAGCTTGGGGGCCTTAGCGGGAGTTAGCAATGAGCAGTTCTTC. Encoded protein: CASSLGALAGVSNEQFF.

J is TRBJ1-6 and V is TRBV14; perhaps TRBD1 as D (6 bases). V gave up 5 bases and J gave up 6 bases, with 11 bases separating them. CDR3 length equals 14 residues. Germline lookup yields CDR1 SGHDN and CDR2 FVKESK. The CDR3, as DNA: TGTGCCAGCAGCGCCGGGACACCTAATTCACCCCTCCACTTT. Its protein is CASSAGTPNSPLHF.

This chain links TRBV6-6 with TRBJ1-3, with D perhaps matching TRBD1 (6 bases). From germline, CDR1 is MNHNY and CDR2 SVGAGI (reference sequence). Trimming removed 1 base at V and 0 bases at J, with 10 bases between. The length of the CDR3 is 16 residues. CDR3 protein: CASSYLQGSSGNTIYF. Here the CDR3 DNA reads TGTGCCAGCAGTTACTTACAGGGAAGCTCTGGAAACACCATATATTTT.

The chain has TRBV5-6 and TRBJ1-5; 7 positions agree with TRBD1. V gave up 4 bases and J gave up 3 bases; unmatched junction bases: 4. CDR3 size: 14 residues. Germline CDR1 reads SGHDT; CDR2 reads YYEEEE. In nucleotides, the CDR3 is TGTGCCAGCAGCAAGGGGGCAGTCAATCAGCCCCAGCATTTT. This translates into CASSKGAVNQPQHF. The variable domain in full, completed from reference TRBV5-6 and TRBJ1-5, reads DAGVTQSPTHLIKTRGQQVTLRCSPKSGHDTVSWYQQALGQGPQFIFQYYEEEERQRGNFPDRFSGHQFPNYSSELNVNALLLGDSALYLCASSKGAVNQPQHFGDGTRLSIL.

The chain has TRBV4-2 and TRBJ2-1; 14 bases line up with TRBD2. From germline, CDR1 is LGHNA and CDR2 YNFKEQ. The CDR3 has 16 residues. V lost 1 base to trimming and J lost 9 bases; unmatched junction nucleotides: 5. CDR3 region: CASSQGGTSGSFEQFF. The CDR3, as DNA: TGTGCCAGCAGCCAAGGCGGGACTAGCGGGAGCTTTGAGCAGTTCTTC.

The chain is built from TRBV6-6 and TRBJ1-4; 8 bases agree with TRBD1. Trimming removed 6 bases from V and 7 bases from J; junction bases left unmatched: 7. There are 14 residues in the CDR3. The germline V gene encodes CDR1 MNHNY and CDR2 SVGAGI (reference sequence). The CDR3 here is CASRAGGLGEKLFF. The CDR3 region has the DNA TGTGCCAGCAGGGCAGGGGGCTTGGGTGAAAAACTGTTTTTT.